A selection of T cell receptor beta chains follows, all from one sample in a study of shared clonotypes between healthy human individuals. Generated by immunoSEQ multiplex PCR, the TCRdb table keeps only in-frame clones and is missing some. Of millions of clones in the sample, about 95% are singletons; the top ten hold 0.85% to 1.3%. The sequenced sample consisted of naive CD8+ T cells sorted from blood. The receptors derive from a young man in good health. The CDR3 runs from the conserved cysteine through the conserved F or W. D genes are given only for firm matches. Clone size is given for some rows only: seen once, a few or many times, or a class if the clone is expanded.

d_call | j_call | v_call | clone_size | cdr3_aa | cdr3_nt
- | TRBJ2-7 | TRBV6-5 | - | CASSQDPFTYEQYF | TGTGCCAGCAGCCAGGACCCGTTTACCTACGAGCAGTACTTC
- | TRBJ1-4 | TRBV7-9 | - | CASSLPITTNEKLFF | TGTGCCAGCAGCCTTCCGATTACAACTAATGAAAAACTGTTTTTT
- | TRBJ2-7 | TRBV6-6 | - | CASSYSPGNYEQYF | TGTGCCAGCAGTTACTCCCCGGGAAACTACGAGCAGTACTTC
- | TRBJ1-5 | TRBV19 | - | CASSPTGSNQPQHF | TGTGCCAGTAGTCCCACAGGGAGCAATCAGCCCCAGCATTTT
- | TRBJ1-2 | TRBV30 | - | CAWSQTGPVGYGYTF | TGTGCCTGGAGCCAGACGGGACCGGTGGGTTATGGCTACACCTTC
TRBD1 | TRBJ2-3 | TRBV2 | - | CAATWDRDNTDTQYF | TGTGCCGCGACGTGGGACAGGGACAACACAGATACGCAGTATTTT
- | TRBJ2-2 | TRBV27 | - | CASRGRPNTGELFF | TGTGCCAGCAGGGGCAGACCGAACACCGGGGAGCTGTTTTTT
- | TRBJ1-3 | TRBV5-4 | - | CASSFQGGSGNTIYF | TGTGCCAGCAGCTTCCAGGGCGGCTCTGGAAACACCATATATTTT
- | TRBJ1-1 | TRBV7-9 | - | CASSSGLYTEAFF | TGTGCCAGCAGCTCAGGGCTTTACACTGAAGCTTTCTTT
TRBD2 | TRBJ2-7 | TRBV5-6 | once | CASSLEGTSYEQYF | TGTGCCAGCAGCTTGGAAGGGACTAGCTACGAGCAGTACTTC
TRBD1 | TRBJ2-2 | TRBV28 | - | CASSFYGQGARSGELFF | TGTGCCAGCAGTTTCTATGGACAGGGGGCAAGGTCCGGGGAGCTGTTTTTT
TRBD1 | TRBJ1-3 | TRBV9 | - | CASSVSPSGQLSGNTIYF | TGTGCCAGCAGCGTATCCCCGTCGGGACAGCTCTCTGGAAACACCATATATTTT
- | TRBJ1-2 | TRBV27 | - | CASSPLLTGDYGYTF | TGTGCCAGCAGTCCCCTTCTTACGGGGGACTATGGCTACACCTTC
TRBD1 | TRBJ2-3 | TRBV11-3 | - | CASSRGTGGITDTQYF | TGTGCCAGCAGCCGTGGGACAGGGGGCATCACAGATACGCAGTATTTT
- | TRBJ1-1 | TRBV4-3 | - | CASSQVLGGTVEAFF | TGCGCCAGCAGCCAAGTGCTGGGTGGCACGGTTGAAGCTTTCTTT
TRBD1 | TRBJ1-5 | TRBV19 | - | CASSPGQGRQPQHF | TGTGCCAGTAGCCCAGGACAGGGTAGACAGCCCCAGCATTTT
TRBD1 | TRBJ2-7 | TRBV19 | - | CASSIHSGQGSYEQYF | TGTGCCAGTAGTATTCACTCGGGACAGGGCTCCTACGAGCAGTACTTC
- | TRBJ2-1 | TRBV7-2 | once | CASNYAGTPYNEQFF | TGTGCCAGCAACTATGCGGGAACTCCTTACAATGAGCAGTTCTTC
TRBD1 | TRBJ2-7 | TRBV7-9 | - | CASSLGTGVHEQYF | TGTGCCAGCAGCTTAGGGACAGGGGTGCACGAGCAGTACTTC
- | TRBJ2-3 | TRBV19 | - | CASSIAGTDTQYF | TGTGCCAGTAGTATTGCCGGCACAGATACGCAGTATTTT
- | TRBJ2-2 | TRBV9 | once | CASSVGVLSGELFF | TGTGCCAGCAGCGTTGGGGTACTCTCCGGGGAGCTGTTTTTT
- | TRBJ1-1 | TRBV4-1 | - | CASSQEGRGQNTEAFF | TGCGCCAGCAGCCAAGAAGGCAGGGGCCAAAACACTGAAGCTTTCTTT
- | TRBJ2-1 | TRBV2 | - | CASSVASEVYNEQFF | TGTGCCAGCAGTGTGGCTAGCGAGGTCTACAATGAGCAGTTCTTC
- | TRBJ2-1 | TRBV4-3 | once | CASSQERNPSDEQFF | TGCGCCAGCAGCCAAGAACGAAATCCCTCAGATGAGCAGTTCTTC
- | TRBJ2-1 | TRBV28 | - | CASSETGSSYNEQFF | TGTGCCAGCAGTGAAACAGGGAGCTCCTACAATGAGCAGTTCTTC
- | TRBJ2-2 | TRBV4-1 | - | CASSQGSGNTGELFF | TGCGCCAGCAGCCAAGGGTCGGGGAACACCGGGGAGCTGTTTTTT
- | TRBJ1-2 | TRBV27 | - | CASSFFQGSEIYYGYTF | TGTGCCAGCAGTTTCTTTCAGGGGTCGGAAATTTACTATGGCTACACCTTC
- | TRBJ2-3 | TRBV7-8 | - | CASSFRAAGGTDTQYF | TGTGCCAGCAGCTTTAGAGCGGCAGGGGGCACAGATACGCAGTATTTT
- | TRBJ1-5 | TRBV6-1 | - | CASSENGQGAGNQPQHF | TGTGCCAGCAGTGAAAATGGGCAAGGGGCGGGAAATCAGCCCCAGCATTTT
TRBD2 | TRBJ2-3 | TRBV29-1 | - | CSVEKRGGVDTQYF | TGCAGCGTTGAAAAGCGGGGGGGCGTAGATACGCAGTATTTT
- | TRBJ2-1 | TRBV27 | once | CASSSDFSSYNEQFF | TGTGCCAGCAGTTCGGACTTCAGCTCCTACAATGAGCAGTTCTTC
- | TRBJ2-7 | TRBV19 | - | CASSIGAPYEQYF | TGTGCCAGTAGTATAGGCGCCCCCTACGAGCAGTACTTC
TRBD2 | TRBJ2-3 | TRBV11-2 | - | CASSQLAGGDTQYF | TGTGCCAGCAGCCAACTAGCGGGAGGGGATACGCAGTATTTT
- | TRBJ1-2 | TRBV29-1 | - | CSVGGADIFTYGYTF | TGCAGCGTTGGCGGGGCGGACATTTTTACCTATGGCTACACCTTC
TRBD1 | TRBJ1-5 | TRBV7-8 | - | CASSTRQGPSQPQHF | TGTGCCAGCAGCACTCGACAGGGGCCGAGTCAGCCCCAGCATTTT
- | TRBJ2-7 | TRBV9 | - | CASSVNEQYF | TGTGCCAGCAGCGTCAACGAGCAGTACTTC
TRBD2 | TRBJ2-3 | TRBV7-9 | - | CASSLINREGTDTQYF | TGTGCCAGCAGCTTAATCAATCGGGAGGGGACAGATACGCAGTATTTT
- | TRBJ1-5 | TRBV21-1 | - | CASKEGWRYQPQHF | TGTGCCAGCAAAGAAGGATGGAGATATCAGCCCCAGCATTTT
TRBD1 | TRBJ1-5 | TRBV4-1 | - | CASSLGTEGYQPQHF | TGCGCCAGCAGCCTTGGGACAGAGGGCTATCAGCCCCAGCATTTT
TRBD1 | TRBJ2-7 | TRBV19 | - | CASNPGQGVYEQYF | TGTGCCAGTAACCCGGGACAGGGAGTCTACGAGCAGTACTTC
- | TRBJ1-2 | TRBV4-1 | few | CASSQSTPGKNYGYTF | TGCGCCAGCAGCCAATCAACCCCAGGGAAGAACTATGGCTACACCTTC
- | TRBJ2-2 | TRBV29-1 | - | CSAQGTGELFF | TGCAGCGCTCAGGGAACCGGGGAGCTGTTTTTT
- | TRBJ2-4 | TRBV7-8 | - | CASSLAGQDGHIQYF | TGTGCCAGCAGCTTAGCGGGTCAGGACGGCCACATTCAGTACTTC
- | TRBJ1-2 | TRBV13 | once | CASSQQERGYTF | TGTGCCAGCAGCCAACAGGAGAGGGGCTACACCTTC
- | TRBJ2-3 | TRBV9 | - | CASSVAGRTDTQYF | TGTGCCAGCAGCGTGGCGGGGCGCACAGATACGCAGTATTTT
TRBD1 | TRBJ1-3 | TRBV5-6 | - | CASTWDSSGNTIYF | TGTGCCAGCACCTGGGACAGCTCTGGAAACACCATATATTTT
TRBD1 | TRBJ1-2 | TRBV29-1 | - | CSVEGQGDGYTF | TGCAGCGTTGAGGGACAGGGTGATGGCTACACCTTC
- | TRBJ2-7 | TRBV11-3 | - | CASSLGESYEQYF | TGTGCCAGCAGCTTGGGGGAGTCCTACGAGCAGTACTTC
- | TRBJ1-5 | TRBV6-5 | - | CASSPEYNQPQHF | TGTGCCAGCAGCCCCGAGTACAATCAGCCCCAGCATTTT
TRBD1 | TRBJ1-2 | TRBV19 | few | CASSPSPGQFHGYTF | TGTGCCAGTAGTCCCAGTCCGGGACAGTTCCATGGCTACACCTTC
TRBD1 | TRBJ1-2 | TRBV28 | once | CASSLPRTGENYGYTF | TGTGCCAGCAGTTTACCTCGGACAGGGGAAAACTATGGCTACACCTTC
- | TRBJ1-1 | TRBV5-8 | once | CASSSPPGEAFF | TGTGCCAGCAGCTCCCCGCCGGGTGAAGCTTTCTTT
- | TRBJ1-4 | TRBV18 | - | CASSRATNEKLFF | TGTGCCAGCTCACGAGCAACTAATGAAAAACTGTTTTTT
- | TRBJ2-7 | TRBV11-2 | - | CASSFQGYEQYF | TGTGCCAGCAGCTTTCAGGGCTACGAGCAGTACTTC
- | TRBJ2-7 | TRBV7-6 | - | CASSLVGQMYEQYF | TGTGCCAGCAGCTTAGTCGGTCAGATGTACGAGCAGTACTTC